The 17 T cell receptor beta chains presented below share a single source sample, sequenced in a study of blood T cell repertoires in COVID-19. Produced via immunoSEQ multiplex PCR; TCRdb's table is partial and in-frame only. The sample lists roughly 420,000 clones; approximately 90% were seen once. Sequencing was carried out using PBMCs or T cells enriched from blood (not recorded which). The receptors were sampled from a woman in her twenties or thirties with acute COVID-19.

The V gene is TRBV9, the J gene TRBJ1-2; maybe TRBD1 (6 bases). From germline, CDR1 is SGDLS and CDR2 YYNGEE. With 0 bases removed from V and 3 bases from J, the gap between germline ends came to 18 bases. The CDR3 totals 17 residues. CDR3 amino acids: CASSVGDTGFEDYGYTF. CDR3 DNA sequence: TGTGCCAGCAGCGTAGGGGACACAGGGTTCGAAGACTATGGCTACACCTTC.

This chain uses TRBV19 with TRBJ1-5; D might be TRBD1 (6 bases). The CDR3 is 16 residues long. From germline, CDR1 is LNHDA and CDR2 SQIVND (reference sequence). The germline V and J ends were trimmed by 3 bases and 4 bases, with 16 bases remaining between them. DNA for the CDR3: TGTGCCAGTAGTATTTCCCCAACAGGGATAAATCAGCCCCAGCATTTT. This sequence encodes CASSISPTGINQPQHF.

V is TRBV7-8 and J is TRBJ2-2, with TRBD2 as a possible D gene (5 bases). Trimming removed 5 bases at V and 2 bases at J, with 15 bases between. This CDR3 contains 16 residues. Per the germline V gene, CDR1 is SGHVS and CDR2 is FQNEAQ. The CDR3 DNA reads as TGTGCCAGCAGCCCGAGGGCTGCATCTAACACCGGGGAGCTGTTTTTT. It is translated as CASSPRAASNTGELFF.

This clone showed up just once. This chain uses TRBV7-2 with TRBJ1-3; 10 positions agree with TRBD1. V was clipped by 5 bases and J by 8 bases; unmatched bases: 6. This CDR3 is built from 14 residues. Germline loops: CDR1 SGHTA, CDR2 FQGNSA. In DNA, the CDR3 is TGTGCCAGCAGCCTCGGGACAGGGGTTGACACCATATATTTT. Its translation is CASSLGTGVDTIYF.

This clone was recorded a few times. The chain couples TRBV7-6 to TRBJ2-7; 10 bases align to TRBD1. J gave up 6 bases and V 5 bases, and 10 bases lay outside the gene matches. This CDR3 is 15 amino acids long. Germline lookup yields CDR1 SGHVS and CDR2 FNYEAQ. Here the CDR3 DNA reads TGTGCCAGCAGCCGGGGGGGGACAGGGGTGTCCGAGCAGTACTTC. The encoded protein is CASSRGGTGVSEQYF.

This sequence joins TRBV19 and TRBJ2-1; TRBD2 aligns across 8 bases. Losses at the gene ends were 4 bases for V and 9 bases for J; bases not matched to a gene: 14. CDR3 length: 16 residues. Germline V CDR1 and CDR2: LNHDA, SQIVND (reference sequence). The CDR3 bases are TGTGCCAGTAGTAAAACTGGGGCGGGGGGCCAGGGTGAGCAGTTCTTC. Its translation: CASSKTGAGGQGEQFF.

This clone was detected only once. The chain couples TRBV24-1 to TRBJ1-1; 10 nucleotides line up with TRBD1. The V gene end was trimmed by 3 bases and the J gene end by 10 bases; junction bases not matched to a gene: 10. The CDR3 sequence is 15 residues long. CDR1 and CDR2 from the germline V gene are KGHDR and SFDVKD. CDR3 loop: CATSDPLGQGKGAFF. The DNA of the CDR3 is TGTGCCACCAGTGATCCCCTGGGACAGGGGAAAGGAGCTTTCTTT.

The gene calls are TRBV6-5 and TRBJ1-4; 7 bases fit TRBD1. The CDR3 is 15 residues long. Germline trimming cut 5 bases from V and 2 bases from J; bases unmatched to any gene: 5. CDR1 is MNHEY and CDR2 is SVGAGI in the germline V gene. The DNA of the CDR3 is TGTGCCAGCAGTACCCAGACAGGGACTAATGAAAAACTGTTTTTT. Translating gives CASSTQTGTNEKLFF.

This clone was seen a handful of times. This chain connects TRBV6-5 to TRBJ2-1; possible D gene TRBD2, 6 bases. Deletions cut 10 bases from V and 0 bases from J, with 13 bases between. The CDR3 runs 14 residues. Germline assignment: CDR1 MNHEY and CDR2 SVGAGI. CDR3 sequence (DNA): TGTGCCACCATGCGGAGGGGCTCCTACAATGAGCAGTTCTTC. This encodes CATMRRGSYNEQFF.

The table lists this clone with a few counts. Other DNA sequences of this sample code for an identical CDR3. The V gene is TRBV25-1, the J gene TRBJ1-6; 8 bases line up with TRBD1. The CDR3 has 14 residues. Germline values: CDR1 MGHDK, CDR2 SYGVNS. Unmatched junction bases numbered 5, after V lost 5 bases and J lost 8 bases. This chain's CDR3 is CASSLTGGDSPLHF. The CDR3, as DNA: TGTGCCAGCAGTTTAACAGGGGGAGATTCACCCCTCCACTTT.

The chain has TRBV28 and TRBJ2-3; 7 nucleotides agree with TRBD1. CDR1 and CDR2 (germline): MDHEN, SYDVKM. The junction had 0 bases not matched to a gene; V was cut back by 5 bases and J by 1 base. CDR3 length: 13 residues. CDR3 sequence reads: CASSGQGTDTQYF. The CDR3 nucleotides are TGTGCCAGCAGTGGACAGGGCACAGATACGCAGTATTTT.

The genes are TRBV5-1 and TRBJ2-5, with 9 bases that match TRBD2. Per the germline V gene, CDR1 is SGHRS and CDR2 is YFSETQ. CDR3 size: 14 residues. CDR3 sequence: CPTKPRGGQGTQYF. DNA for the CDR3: TGCCCCACCAAGCCGCGGGGGGGCCAGGGGACCCAGTACTTC.

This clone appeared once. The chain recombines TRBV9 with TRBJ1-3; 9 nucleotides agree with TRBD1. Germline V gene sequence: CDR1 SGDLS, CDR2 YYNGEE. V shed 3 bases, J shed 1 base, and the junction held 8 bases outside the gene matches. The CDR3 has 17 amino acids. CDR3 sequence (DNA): TGTGCCAGCAGCGCCACGGACAGGGGAGGATCTGGAAACACCATATATTTT. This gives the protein CASSATDRGGSGNTIYF.

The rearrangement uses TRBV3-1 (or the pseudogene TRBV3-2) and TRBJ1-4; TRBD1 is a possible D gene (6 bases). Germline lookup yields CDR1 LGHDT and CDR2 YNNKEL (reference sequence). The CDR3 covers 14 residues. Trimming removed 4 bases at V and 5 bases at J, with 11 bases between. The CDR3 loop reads CASSLTGLNEKLFF. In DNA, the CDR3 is TGTGCCAGCAGCCTGACAGGTCTCAATGAAAAACTGTTTTTT.

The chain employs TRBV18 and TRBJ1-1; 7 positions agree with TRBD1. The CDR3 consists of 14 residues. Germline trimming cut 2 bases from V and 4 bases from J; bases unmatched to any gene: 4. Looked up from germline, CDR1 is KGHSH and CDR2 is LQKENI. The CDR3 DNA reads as TGTGCCAGCTCACCAAGAAACAGGGGCACTGAAGCTTTCTTT. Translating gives CASSPRNRGTEAFF. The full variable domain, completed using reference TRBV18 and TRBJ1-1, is NAGVMQNPRHLVRRRGQEARLRCSPMKGHSHVYWYRQLPEEGLKFMVYLQKENIIDESGMPKERFSAEFPKEGPSILRIQQVVRGDSAAYFCASSPRNRGTEAFFGQGTRLTVV.

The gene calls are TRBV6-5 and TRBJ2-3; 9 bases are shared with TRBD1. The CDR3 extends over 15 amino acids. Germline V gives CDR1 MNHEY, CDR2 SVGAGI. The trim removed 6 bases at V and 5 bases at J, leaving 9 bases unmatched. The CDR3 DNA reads TGTGCCAGCAGAACGTCCCGGGACAGGGTAGATACGCAGTATTTT. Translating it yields CASRTSRDRVDTQYF.

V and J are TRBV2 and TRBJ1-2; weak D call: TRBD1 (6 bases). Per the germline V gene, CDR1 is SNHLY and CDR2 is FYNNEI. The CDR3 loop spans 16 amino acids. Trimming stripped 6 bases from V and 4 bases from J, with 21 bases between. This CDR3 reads CASSPNAGDGLYGYTF. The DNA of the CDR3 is TGTGCCAGCAGCCCGAACGCAGGGGATGGGCTCTATGGCTACACCTTC. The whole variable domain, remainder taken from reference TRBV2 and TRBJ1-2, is EPEVTQTPSHQVTQMGQEVILRCVPISNHLYFYWYRQILGQKVEFLVSFYNNEISEKSEIFDDQFSVERPDGSNFTLKIRSTKLEDSAMYFCASSPNAGDGLYGYTFGSGTRLTVV.